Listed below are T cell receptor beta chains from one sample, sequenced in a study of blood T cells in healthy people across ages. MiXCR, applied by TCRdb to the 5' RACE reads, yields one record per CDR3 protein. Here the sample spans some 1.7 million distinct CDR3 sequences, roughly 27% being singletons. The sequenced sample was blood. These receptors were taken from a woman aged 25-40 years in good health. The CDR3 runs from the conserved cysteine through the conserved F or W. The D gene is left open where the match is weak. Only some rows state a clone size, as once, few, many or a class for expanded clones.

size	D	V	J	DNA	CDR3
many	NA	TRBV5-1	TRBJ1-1	TGCGCCAGCAGCTTGGTCCTGAACACTGAAGCTTTCTTT	CASSLVLNTEAFF
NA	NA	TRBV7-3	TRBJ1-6	TGTGCCAGCAGCTACGGGACGAATAATTCACCCCTCCACTTT	CASSYGTNNSPLHF
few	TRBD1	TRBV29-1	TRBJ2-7	TGCAGCGTGGCCCGGACAGGGACGATGAACGAGCAGTACTTC	CSVARTGTMNEQYF
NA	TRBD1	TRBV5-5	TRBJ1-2	TGTGCCAGCAGCTTAATCTCCCAGACAGGGCTAAACTATGGCTACACCTTC	CASSLISQTGLNYGYTF
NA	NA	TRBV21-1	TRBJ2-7	TGTGCCAGCACCTTCTCTGGGGGGGGGACAGGGTTCTACGAGCAGTACTTC	CASTFSGGGTGFYEQYF
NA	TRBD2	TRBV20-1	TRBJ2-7	TGCAGTGCTAGTGACAAAGCGGGACCCTACGAGCAGTACTTC	CSASDKAGPYEQYF
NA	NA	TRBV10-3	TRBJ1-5	TGTGCCATCAGCAGGGAGAGCAATCAGCCCCAGCATTTT	CAISRESNQPQHF
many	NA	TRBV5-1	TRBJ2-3	TGCGCCAGCACCGGCCCCAGCACAGATACGCAGTATTTT	CASTGPSTDTQYF
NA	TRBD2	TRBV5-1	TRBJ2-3	TGCGCCAGCAGCTTGGACCTAGCGGGGTATCTTAACACAGATACGCAGTATTTT	CASSLDLAGYLNTDTQYF
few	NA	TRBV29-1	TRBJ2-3	TGCAGCGTGCGTGTACAGGGTGCAGATACGCAGTATTTT	CSVRVQGADTQYF
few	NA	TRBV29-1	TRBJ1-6	TGCAGCGTGGACCGGCCCCTCCACTTT	CSVDRPLHF
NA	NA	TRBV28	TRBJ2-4	TGTGCCAGCAGCCGTAGGGCAGGGTGGGAAAACATTCAGTACTTC	CASSRRAGWENIQYF
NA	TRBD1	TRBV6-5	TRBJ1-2	TGTGCCAGCAGTTCGACCGGGACAGCTAATAACTATGGCTGCACCTTC	CASSSTGTANNYGCTF
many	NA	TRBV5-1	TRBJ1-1	TGCGCCAGCAGAACAGGAGGGAACACTGAAGCTTTCTTT	CASRTGGNTEAFF
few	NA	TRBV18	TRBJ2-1	TGTGCCAGCTCACCCCCAGCAGGGAGCTCCTACAATGAGCAGTTCTTC	CASSPPAGSSYNEQFF
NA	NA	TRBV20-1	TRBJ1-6	TGCAGTGCTAGAGTAGAAAGGGACCTCCTTTGGGGGAAGAATTCACCCCGCCACTTT	CSARVERDLLWGKNSPRHF
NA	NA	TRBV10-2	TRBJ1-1	TGCGCCAGCAGTGAGTCTCTGGGGGGCGGGTTTCCCACTGAAGCTTTCTTT	CASSESLGGGFPTEAFF
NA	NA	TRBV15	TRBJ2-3	TGTGCCACCAGCGCCAGGGGGGTGAGCACAGATACGCAGTATTTT	CATSARGVSTDTQYF
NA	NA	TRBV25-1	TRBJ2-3	TGTGCCAGCAGTGCCCCAGCGATAGATACGCAGTATTTT	CASSAPAIDTQYF
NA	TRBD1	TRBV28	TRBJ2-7	TGTGCCAGCAGTTCATCCGGGACAGGGAGCAACGAGCAGTACTTC	CASSSSGTGSNEQYF
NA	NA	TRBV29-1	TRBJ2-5	TGCAGCGTTGATTCGCGGGGGCTCGGAGAGACCCAGTACTTC	CSVDSRGLGETQYF
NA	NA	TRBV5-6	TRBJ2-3	TGTGCCAGCAGCCGTGGCTTAGGAGTTCGAGATACGCAGTATTTT	CASSRGLGVRDTQYF
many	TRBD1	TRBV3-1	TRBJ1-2	TGTGCCAGCGGAGACAGGGACTATGGCTACACCTTC	CASGDRDYGYTF
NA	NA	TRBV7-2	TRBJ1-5	TGTGCCAGCAGCCACGAGGGCCATAGCAATCAGCCCCAGCATTTT	CASSHEGHSNQPQHF
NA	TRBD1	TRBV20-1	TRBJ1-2	TGCAGTACTCATCAGACAGGGGGCATGATCTATGGCTACACCTTC	CSTHQTGGMIYGYTF
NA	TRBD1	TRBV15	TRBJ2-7	TGTGCCACCAACAGAGACCCTGACAGGGCTTTCGAGCAGTACTTC	CATNRDPDRAFEQYF
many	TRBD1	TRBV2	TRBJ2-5	TGTGCCAGCAGTGCTTACAGGGGTGGAGAGACCCAGTACTTC	CASSAYRGGETQYF
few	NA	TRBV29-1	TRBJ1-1	TGCAGCGTTGAAGAAGGACCCTCTGGCACTGAAGCTTTCTTT	CSVEEGPSGTEAFF
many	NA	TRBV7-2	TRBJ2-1	TGTGCCAGCAGCTTGGGGGGTGTCTACAATGAGCAGTTCTTC	CASSLGGVYNEQFF
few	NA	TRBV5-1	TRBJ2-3	TGCGCCAGCAGCGGTTCGACGGAATTCACAGATACGCAGTATTTT	CASSGSTEFTDTQYF